This record concerns one TCR beta chain sequence. What it binds is unknown. Additional DNA sequences in this sample encode the identical CDR3. Generated by immunoSEQ multiplex PCR, the TCRdb table keeps only in-frame clones and is missing some. The sample lists around 1.9 million clones, 93% occurring once. V was pared by 2 bases and J by 3 bases, with 8 bases between. Per germline, CDR1 SGHTA and CDR2 FQGTGA. This CDR3 contains 13 residues. The source of the sample is a study of shared clonotypes between healthy human individuals. Study-level results: The study found lower generation probabilities in non-shared clonotypes than in those shared by all four donors.

Selected positively for CCR7 and CD45RO-negative, naive CD8 cells excluded terminally differentiated effector memory CD45RA+ cells. The sample was naive CD8+ T cells from PBMCs. The sequence was collected from a young man in good health. Some clones in this sample may be carry-over from other donors' samples. The chain links TRBV7-3 to TRBJ2-7, with D hard to call. CDR3 bases: TGTGCCAGCAGCTTAGGGCAGTACTACGAGCAGTACTTC. Translation gives CASSLGQYYEQYF.